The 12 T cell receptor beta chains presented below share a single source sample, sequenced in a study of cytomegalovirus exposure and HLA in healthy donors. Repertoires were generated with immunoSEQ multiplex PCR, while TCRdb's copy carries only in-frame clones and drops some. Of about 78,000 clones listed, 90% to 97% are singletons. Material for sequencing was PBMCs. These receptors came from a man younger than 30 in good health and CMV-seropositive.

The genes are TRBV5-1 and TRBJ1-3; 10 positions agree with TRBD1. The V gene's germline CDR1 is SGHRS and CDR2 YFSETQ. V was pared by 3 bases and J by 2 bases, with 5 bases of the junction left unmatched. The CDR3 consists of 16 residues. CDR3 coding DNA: TGCGCCAGCAGCTACGCCGGGACAGGGGCTGGAAACACCATATATTTT. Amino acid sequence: CASSYAGTGAGNTIYF. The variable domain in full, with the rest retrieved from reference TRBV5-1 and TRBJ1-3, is KAGVTQTPRYLIKTRGQQVTLSCSPISGHRSVSWYQQTPGQGLQFLFEYFSETQRNKGNFPGRFSGRQFSNSRSEMNVSTLELGDSALYLCASSYAGTGAGNTIYFGEGSWLTVV.

The CDR3 is CASSSPEDEQFF. In DNA, the CDR3 is TGTGCCAGCAGCTCCCCGGAGGACGAGCAGTTCTTC. V gene TRBV5-4 combines with J gene TRBJ2-1, with TRBD2 as a possible D gene (5 bases). This CDR3 region has 12 residues. V was pared by 3 bases and J by 10 bases, with 11 bases between. Germline-derived CDR1 and CDR2 are SGHNT and YYREEE (reference sequence).

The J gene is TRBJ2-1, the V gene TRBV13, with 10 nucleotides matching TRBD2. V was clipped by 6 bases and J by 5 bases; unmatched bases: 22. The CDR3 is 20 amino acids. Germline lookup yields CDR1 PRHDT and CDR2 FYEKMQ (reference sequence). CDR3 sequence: CASRDISGTSVRSGDNEQFF. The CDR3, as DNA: TGTGCCAGCAGGGACATCTCCGGGACTAGCGTTCGATCTGGGGACAATGAGCAGTTCTTC.

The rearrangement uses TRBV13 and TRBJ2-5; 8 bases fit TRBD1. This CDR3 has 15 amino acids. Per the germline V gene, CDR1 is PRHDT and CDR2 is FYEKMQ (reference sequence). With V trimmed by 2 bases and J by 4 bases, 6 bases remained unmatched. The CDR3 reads CASSLRQGPGETQYF. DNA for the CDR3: TGTGCCAGCAGCTTACGACAGGGGCCGGGAGAGACCCAGTACTTC.

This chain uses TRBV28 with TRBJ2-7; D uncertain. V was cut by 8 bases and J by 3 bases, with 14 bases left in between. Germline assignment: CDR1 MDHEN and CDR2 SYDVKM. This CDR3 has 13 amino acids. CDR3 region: CASVNAAIYEQYF. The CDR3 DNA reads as TGTGCCAGCGTAAATGCAGCGATCTACGAGCAGTACTTC.

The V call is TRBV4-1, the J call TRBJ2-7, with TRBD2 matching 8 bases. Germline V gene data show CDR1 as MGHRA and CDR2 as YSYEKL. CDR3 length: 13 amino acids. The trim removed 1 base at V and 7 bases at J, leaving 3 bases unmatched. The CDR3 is CASSQGLALEQYF. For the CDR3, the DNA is TGCGCCAGCAGCCAAGGACTAGCGTTAGAGCAGTACTTC.

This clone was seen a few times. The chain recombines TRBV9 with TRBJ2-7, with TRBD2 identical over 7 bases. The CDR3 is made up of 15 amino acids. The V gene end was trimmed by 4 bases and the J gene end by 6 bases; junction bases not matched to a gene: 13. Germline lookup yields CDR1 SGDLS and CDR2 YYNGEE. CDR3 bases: TGTGCCAGCAGCCCTTCGGGGCGGGAGATAGTCGAGCAGTACTTC. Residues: CASSPSGREIVEQYF. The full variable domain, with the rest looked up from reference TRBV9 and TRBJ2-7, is DSGVTQTPKHLITATGQRVTLRCSPRSGDLSVYWYQQSLDQGLQFLIQYYNGEERAKGNILERFSAQQFPDLHSELNLSSLELGDSALYFCASSPSGREIVEQYFGPGTRLTVT.

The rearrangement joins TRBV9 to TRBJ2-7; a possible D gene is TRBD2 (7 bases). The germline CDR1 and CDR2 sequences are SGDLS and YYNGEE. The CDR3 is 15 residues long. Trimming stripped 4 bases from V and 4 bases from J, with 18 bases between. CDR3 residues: CASSPGPGGWYEQYF. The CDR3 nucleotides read TGTGCCAGCAGCCCCGGACCGGGGGGCTGGTACGAGCAGTACTTC.

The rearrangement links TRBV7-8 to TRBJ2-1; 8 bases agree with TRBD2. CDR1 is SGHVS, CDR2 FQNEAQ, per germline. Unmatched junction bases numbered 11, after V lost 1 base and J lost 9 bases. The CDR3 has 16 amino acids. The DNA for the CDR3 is TGTGCCAGCAGCTTAGGCGGAGCGGGAGCTGTAGGTGAGCAGTTCTTC. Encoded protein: CASSLGGAGAVGEQFF.

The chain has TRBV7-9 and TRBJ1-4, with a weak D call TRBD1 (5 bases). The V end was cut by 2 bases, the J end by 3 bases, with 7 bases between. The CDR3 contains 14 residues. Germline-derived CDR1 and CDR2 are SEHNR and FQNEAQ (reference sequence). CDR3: CASSLLRANEKLFF. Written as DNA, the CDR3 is TGTGCCAGCAGCTTACTCAGGGCTAATGAAAAACTGTTTTTT.

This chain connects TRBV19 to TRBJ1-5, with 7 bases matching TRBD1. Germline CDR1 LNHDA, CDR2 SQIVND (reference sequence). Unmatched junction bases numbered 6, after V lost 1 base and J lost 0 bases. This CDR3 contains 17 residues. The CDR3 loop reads CASSIADRVYSNQPQHF. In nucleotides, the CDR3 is TGTGCCAGTAGTATAGCTGACAGGGTGTATAGCAATCAGCCCCAGCATTTT.

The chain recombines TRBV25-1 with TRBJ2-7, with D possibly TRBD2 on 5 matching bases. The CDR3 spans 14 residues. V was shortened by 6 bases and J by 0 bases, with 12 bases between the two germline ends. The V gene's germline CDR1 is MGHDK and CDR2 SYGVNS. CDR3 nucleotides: TGTGCCAGCAGCCATGCACGGGACTCCTACGAGCAGTACTTC. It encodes CASSHARDSYEQYF.